These 22 T cell receptor beta chains share one sample of origin, sequenced in a study of OX40 agonist ivuxolimab in advanced cancers. Profiled with immunoSEQ multiplex PCR; TCRdb holds only in-frame clones, not every one. The table records roughly 89,000 clones, around four fifths of them present only once. This specimen was CD4+ or CD8+ T cells sorted from blood, taken in a trial of the OX40 agonist ivuxolimab. Every receptor here comes from an adult with an advanced solid tumor such as melanoma, head and neck, liver or kidney cancer.

To note about this clone: Germline is not matched at one junction end, which may reflect a read error. Other DNA sequences in the same sample also yield this CDR3. The chain carries TRBV12-5 and TRBJ2-5; TRBD2 matches at 10 bases. Germline values: CDR1 LGHNT, CDR2 FRNRAP. This CDR3 spans 18 amino acids. The CDR3 reads CASGLTTPGLAFQETQYF. CDR3 DNA: TGTGCTAGCGGTTTGACGACGCCGGGACTAGCGTTCCAAGAGACCCAGTACTTC.

The rearrangement joins TRBV11-2 to TRBJ1-1, with D possibly matching TRBD1 (6 bases). CDR1 and CDR2 from the germline V gene are SGHAT and FQNNGV. V lost 4 bases to trimming and J lost 1 base, with 13 bases between them. This CDR3 has 15 amino acids. For the CDR3, the DNA is TGTGCCAGCAGCTACGCCGGGACAACGAACACTGAAGCTTTCTTT. Protein sequence: CASSYAGTTNTEAFF.

The gene calls are TRBV6-1 and TRBJ1-1, with D perhaps TRBD1 (6 bases). The germline V gene has CDR1 MNHNS and CDR2 SASEGT. Trimming removed 5 bases from V and 5 bases from J, with 12 bases in between. The CDR3 is 13 amino acids. The CDR3 region is CASSLQGETEAFF. CDR3 DNA sequence: TGTGCCAGCAGTCTACAGGGAGAGACTGAAGCTTTCTTT.

This rearrangement joins TRBV9 to TRBJ2-3, with D uncertain. CDR3 length: 15 residues. Germline V gene data show CDR1 as SGDLS and CDR2 as YYNGEE. V shed 0 bases and J shed 0 bases, with 8 bases lying between them. The CDR3 DNA reads TGTGCCAGCAGCGTAGCGAGTACTAGCACAGATACGCAGTATTTT. This codes for CASSVASTSTDTQYF.

The genes are TRBV6-1 and TRBJ2-3; weak D call: TRBD2 (5 bases). Germline-derived CDR1 and CDR2 are MNHNS and SASEGT. V gave up 4 bases and J gave up 1 base, with 9 bases separating them. There are 14 residues in the CDR3. CDR3: CASSGLAGTDTQYF. The DNA of the CDR3 is TGTGCCAGCAGTGGTCTAGCCGGCACAGATACGCAGTATTTT.

The CDR3 bases are TGTGCCAGTAGGGGGGCCGGTCCCTACAATGAGCAGTTCTTC. Encoded protein: CASRGAGPYNEQFF. J is TRBJ2-1 and V is TRBV19; the D gene is possibly TRBD1 (6 bases). The CDR3 has 14 amino acids. Trimming stripped 6 bases from V and 2 bases from J, with 11 bases between. CDR1 and CDR2 (germline): LNHDA, SQIVND (reference sequence).

This rearrangement joins TRBV9 to TRBJ2-2, with D tentatively TRBD1 or TRBD2 (5 bases each). The CDR3 is made up of 15 amino acids. Germline V CDR1 and CDR2: SGDLS, YYNGEE. The V end was cut by 0 bases, the J end by 6 bases, with 12 bases between. For the CDR3, the DNA is TGTGCCAGCAGCGTAGCTCTACGGGGCCCCGGGGAGCTGTTTTTT. Translating it yields CASSVALRGPGELFF.

The chain employs TRBV7-6 and TRBJ1-4, with 7 bases aligning to TRBD1. CDR3 length equals 16 residues. Trimming took 5 bases from V and 0 from J; bases not matched to a gene: 6. Germline CDR1 reads SGHVS; CDR2 reads FNYEAQ. CDR3 DNA sequence: TGTGCCAGCAGCGGATTTACAGGGGCAACTAATGAAAAACTGTTTTTT. Translating gives CASSGFTGATNEKLFF.

V usage is TRBV27 and J usage is TRBJ1-5, with 8 bases fitting TRBD1. Germline CDR1 and CDR2: MNHEY and SMNVEV (reference sequence). The CDR3 consists of 15 residues. V trimming: 6 bases; J trimming: 0 bases; junction bases outside the gene matches: 4. The CDR3 loop reads CASRRTGYSNQPQHF. The CDR3 DNA sequence: TGTGCCAGCAGGCGGACAGGGTATAGCAATCAGCCCCAGCATTTT.

This clone occurred once. The chain has TRBV6-6 and TRBJ2-1; 11 positions match TRBD1. Germline values: CDR1 MNHNY, CDR2 SVGAGI (reference sequence). The junction had 4 bases not matched to a gene; V was cut back by 6 bases and J by 0 bases. The CDR3 extends over 16 amino acids. The CDR3 nucleotides read TGTGCCAGCAGCCTCGGGACAGGGGGCTCCTACAATGAGCAGTTCTTC. Translating it yields CASSLGTGGSYNEQFF.

The chain couples TRBV7-3 to TRBJ1-6; no clear D. The V and J ends lost 5 bases and 8 bases respectively, with 13 bases between them. This CDR3 has 14 amino acids. Germline V lookup: CDR1 SGHTA, CDR2 FQGTGA. CDR3 sequence reads: CASSRHMSDSPLHF. CDR3 sequence (DNA): TGTGCCAGCAGCCGGCATATGAGCGATTCACCCCTCCACTTT.

The genes are TRBV30 and TRBJ1-2; D not resolved. CDR1 is GTSNPN and CDR2 is SVGIG in the germline V gene (reference sequence). The CDR3 is 13 amino acids. V lost 0 bases, J lost 5 bases, and 10 bases lay in between. The CDR3 reads CAWSVLGNYGYTF. The DNA of the CDR3 is TGTGCCTGGAGTGTACTGGGAAATTATGGCTACACCTTC.

This rearrangement joins TRBV11-3 to TRBJ2-1; the D is unclear. The CDR3 consists of 13 residues. CDR1 and CDR2 (germline): SGHNT, YENEEA. V was pared by 2 bases and J by 5 bases, with 7 bases between. The chain's CDR3 is CASSLNSHNEQFF. The CDR3 coding sequence is TGTGCCAGCAGCTTAAACAGCCACAATGAGCAGTTCTTC.

The V and J genes are TRBV21-1 and TRBJ2-1; the D call in the table, TRBD1, was not verified against the DNA. TRBV21-1 is a documented pseudogene. The CDR3 is made up of 16 amino acids. This CDR3 reads CASIPGQGAPYNEQFF. The CDR3 region has the DNA TGTGCCAGCATCCCGGGACAGGGGGCTCCCTACAATGAGCAGTTCTTC.

In DNA form, the CDR3 reads TGTGCCAGCAGGTACTATGGACAGGGGAAGGACGAGCAGTACTTC. This encodes CASRYYGQGKDEQYF. The rearrangement links TRBV5-4 to TRBJ2-7; 9 bases are a match to TRBD1. The CDR3 loop spans 15 amino acids. With V trimmed by 5 bases and J by 5 bases, 11 bases remained unmatched. Germline-derived CDR1 and CDR2 are SGHNT and YYREEE (reference sequence).

In this sample, this clone turned up once. The genes are TRBV5-6 and TRBJ2-3; 7 positions agree with TRBD2. V shed 0 bases and J 4 bases; nucleotides not matched to a gene: 5. CDR3 size: 15 residues. Germline CDR1 SGHDT, CDR2 YYEEEE. CDR3 in amino acids: CASSLVVAGADTQYF. The CDR3 nucleotides are TGTGCCAGCAGCTTGGTAGTAGCGGGCGCAGATACGCAGTATTTT.

The chain has TRBV5-1 and TRBJ2-3; 10 bases are a match to TRBD2. Germline CDR1 and CDR2: SGHRS and YFSETQ. The CDR3 covers 16 residues. V dropped 3 bases and J dropped 0; count of bases not matched to a gene: 4. CDR3 amino acids: CASSSQRGGSTDTQYF. The CDR3 DNA is TGCGCCAGCAGCTCTCAGCGGGGGGGCAGCACAGATACGCAGTATTTT.

This clone was counted between two and nine times. The rearrangement links TRBV7-9 to TRBJ1-1; D is uncertain. Per the germline V gene, CDR1 is SEHNR and CDR2 is FQNEAQ (reference sequence). The CDR3 loop spans 13 amino acids. V lost 4 bases to trimming and J lost 4 bases, with 10 bases between them. The CDR3 sequence: CASSYSGPTEAFF. Here the CDR3 DNA reads TGTGCCAGCAGCTACTCGGGCCCCACTGAAGCTTTCTTT.

The V call is TRBV15, the J call TRBJ1-4; D not certain. The CDR3 is 15 residues long. Trimming removed 3 bases at V and 5 bases at J, with 13 bases between. Germline V gene data show CDR1 as LNHNV and CDR2 as YYDKDF (reference sequence). The CDR3 is CATSRGGQNNEKLFF. The CDR3 coding sequence is TGTGCCACCAGCAGGGGCGGGCAGAACAATGAAAAACTGTTTTTT.

The chain recombines TRBV28 with TRBJ2-7, with a tentative D call TRBD1 (5 bases). The V end was cut by 3 bases, the J end by 0 bases, with 12 bases between. Germline V gene data show CDR1 as MDHEN and CDR2 as SYDVKM. The CDR3 contains 15 residues. Written as DNA, the CDR3 is TGTGCCAGCAGTTTGTTCCAGGGCCTCTCCTACGAGCAGTACTTC. Protein sequence: CASSLFQGLSYEQYF.

The J gene is TRBJ1-2, the V gene TRBV2; a weak D match, TRBD1 (6 bases). The CDR3 runs 13 residues. Germline CDR1 is SNHLY and CDR2 is FYNNEI. V lost 10 bases and J 3 bases, leaving 15 bases between the germline ends. The CDR3 sequence is CATSRGGYYGYTF. The CDR3 DNA sequence: TGTGCCACCTCCCGAGGGGGATACTATGGCTACACCTTC.

The genes are TRBV5-6 and TRBJ1-2; possibly TRBD1 for D (5 bases). Trimming took 1 base from V and 3 from J, leaving 16 bases between them. CDR1 SGHDT and CDR2 YYEEEE come from the germline V gene. CDR3 length: 16 amino acids. The CDR3 here is CASSLPAGPKDYGYTF. CDR3 nucleotides: TGTGCCAGCAGCTTGCCGGCAGGGCCGAAAGACTATGGCTACACCTTC.